Below, 10 T cell receptor beta chains from the same sample are listed, as sequenced in a study of blood T cells in healthy people across ages (dated by TCRdb to 2013 to 2016). The library came from 5' RACE. Sequencer: Illumina HiSeq 2500. A second roughly 6 to 12 cycle PCR used a sample-barcoded 5' primer and a J-beta primer mix. The raw public data were reprocessed by TCRdb itself: fastp quality trimming at Q25, MiXCR clonotype calling, in-frame beta chains only. Identical CDR3 protein sequences are pooled into one entry, listed with their most common genes and DNA. For this sample there are about 1 million distinct CDR3 sequences; 40% to 55% appear just once. 15% to 20% of the sample is taken by the ten largest. The sample taken for sequencing was blood. These receptors originate from a woman aged 55-70 years in good health.

This clonotype occurred a few times. The J gene is TRBJ2-1, the V gene TRBV27, with D possibly called TRBD1 or TRBD2 (5 bases each). This CDR3 region has 15 residues. Per the germline V gene, CDR1 is MNHEY and CDR2 is SMNVEV (reference sequence). V was pared by 5 bases and J by 6 bases, with 17 bases between. The CDR3 nucleotides read TGTGCCAGCAGTGACCGGGACGGCCGATTCAATGAGCAGTTCTTC. Protein product: CASSDRDGRFNEQFF.

The chain uses TRBV5-1 and TRBJ2-1; D unresolved. In germline, CDR1 is SGHRS, CDR2 YFSETQ. V lost 2 bases and J 7 bases, leaving 13 bases between the germline ends. The CDR3 contains 14 residues. The CDR3 nucleotides are TGCGCCAGCAGCTTTCCCGCAAGGAGTAATGAGCAGTTCTTC. Its protein is CASSFPARSNEQFF.

The chain combines TRBV5-1 with TRBJ2-3, with a possible D match to TRBD2 (5 bases). Germline loops: CDR1 SGHRS, CDR2 YFSETQ. V lost 0 bases, J lost 11 bases, and 10 bases lay in between. The CDR3 runs 12 residues. The CDR3 DNA reads TGCGCCAGCAGCTTGGAGCGGTTTCAGCAGTATTTT. Its translation is CASSLERFQQYF.

The chain uses TRBV11-2 and TRBJ1-5; D is uncertain. V was trimmed by 1 base and J by 2 bases, leaving 12 bases between them. The V gene's germline CDR1 is SGHAT and CDR2 FQNNGV. This CDR3 has 16 residues. CDR3 DNA sequence: TGTGCCAGCAGCTTAGGACGGCAATCAGGCAATCAGCCCCAGCATTTT. Translation gives CASSLGRQSGNQPQHF.

This clonotype has just a few counts. The chain uses TRBV3-1 and TRBJ2-4; no definite D call. Germline loops: CDR1 LGHDT, CDR2 YNNKEL (reference sequence). The CDR3 is made up of 14 amino acids. V was cut by 5 bases and J by 0 bases, with 8 bases left in between. The CDR3 bases are TGTGCCAGCAGCACCCCCGGAGCCAAAAACATTCAGTACTTC. Residues: CASSTPGAKNIQYF. The variable domain in full, completed from reference TRBV3-1 and TRBJ2-4, reads DTAVSQTPKYLVTQMGNDKSIKCEQNLGHDTMYWYKQDSKKFLKIMFSYNNKELIINETVPNRFSPKSPDKAHLNLHINSLELGDSAVYFCASSTPGAKNIQYFGAGTRLSVL.

This clonotype was observed a handful of times. The chain carries TRBV20-1 and TRBJ2-1; 10 bases fit TRBD2. Per the germline V gene, CDR1 is DFQATT and CDR2 is SNEGSKA (reference sequence). The CDR3 has 16 residues. V dropped 3 bases and J dropped 5; count of bases not matched to a gene: 10. In DNA, the CDR3 is TGCAGTGCTAGGGGTTTGACTAGCGGGTGGGACAATGAGCAGTTCTTC. Translating it yields CSARGLTSGWDNEQFF.

This clonotype was seen a few times. The chain combines TRBV12-3 or TRBV12-4 with TRBJ2-2; 14 bases map to TRBD2. There are 16 residues in the CDR3. Germline trimming cut 5 bases from V and 7 bases from J; bases unmatched to any gene: 6. The CDR3 loop reads CASSLTSGRVGGELFF. In nucleotides, the CDR3 is TGTGCCAGCAGTCTGACTAGCGGGAGGGTTGGCGGGGAGCTGTTTTTT.

This clonotype has more than one count but fewer than ten. The CDR3 spells CAISESVSGSDTQYF. In DNA, the CDR3 is TGTGCCATCAGTGAGTCTGTGTCCGGGTCAGATACGCAGTATTTT. V is TRBV10-3 and J is TRBJ2-3; D uncertain. Trimming shortened V by 0 bases and J by 4 bases, and 11 bases separated the two germline ends. CDR3 length equals 15 residues. CDR1 is ENHRY, CDR2 SYGVKD, per germline.

V and J are TRBV6-4 and TRBJ2-3; 12 bases line up with TRBD2. Germline CDR1 is MRHNA and CDR2 is SNTAGT. After removal of 5 bases from V and 4 bases from J, the junction contained 7 bases not matched to a gene. CDR3 size: 16 residues. The CDR3 sequence: CASSSSGRAKADTQYF. CDR3 bases: TGTGCCAGCAGTTCTAGCGGGAGGGCCAAGGCAGATACGCAGTATTTT.

This clonotype has a handful of counts. The chain combines TRBV6-1 with TRBJ1-2; 8 bases fit TRBD1. With 3 bases clipped from V and 0 bases from J, the junction kept 12 bases outside the gene matches. The CDR3 covers 18 residues. CDR1 is MNHNS and CDR2 is SASEGT in the germline V gene. The CDR3 spells CASSETGSQGAPNYGYTF. The CDR3 bases are TGTGCCAGCAGTGAGACAGGCTCTCAGGGGGCGCCTAACTATGGCTACACCTTC.